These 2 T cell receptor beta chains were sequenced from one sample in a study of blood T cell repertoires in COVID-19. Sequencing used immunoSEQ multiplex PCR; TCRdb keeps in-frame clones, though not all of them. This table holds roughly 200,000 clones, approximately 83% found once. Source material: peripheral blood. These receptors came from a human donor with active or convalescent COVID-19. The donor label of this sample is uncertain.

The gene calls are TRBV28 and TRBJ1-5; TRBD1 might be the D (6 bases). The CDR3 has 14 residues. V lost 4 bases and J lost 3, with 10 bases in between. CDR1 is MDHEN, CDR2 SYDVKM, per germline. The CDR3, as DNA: TGTGCCAGCAGTTGGGGACATTCCAATCAGCCCCAGCATTTT. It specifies CASSWGHSNQPQHF.

The CDR3, as DNA: TGCAGCGTTGAAGATGGGGCCACCCCCTACGAGCAGTACTTC. It is translated as CSVEDGATPYEQYF. The chain recombines TRBV29-1 with TRBJ2-7; D perhaps matches TRBD1 (5 bases). The V and J ends lost 0 bases and 2 bases respectively, with 11 bases between them. The CDR3 loop spans 14 amino acids. Germline CDR1 reads SQVTM; CDR2 reads ANQGSEA.